This entry features one T cell receptor (beta chain) sequence. The data originate from a study of CD8 T cells in Susac syndrome. It was with random hexamers that 0.5 to 1 ug RNA was reverse transcribed. From the immunoSEQ multiplex PCR reads, TCRdb called clonotypes with MiXCR, one entry per CDR3 protein. The sample has 200,000 to 250,000 distinct CDR3 sequences, about 95% seen once. Per the germline V gene, CDR1 is DFQATT and CDR2 is SNEGSKA (reference sequence). V dropped 3 bases and J dropped 9; count of bases not matched to a gene: 7. The CDR3 has 13 residues. Material: CD4+ T cells from PBMCs. The V and J genes are TRBV20-1 and TRBJ2-1; 8 nucleotides match TRBD2. The origin of this receptor is a human donor with multiple sclerosis. CDR3 sequence: CSASGGRFVEQFF. The DNA for the CDR3 is TGCAGTGCTAGCGGCGGGAGGTTTGTTGAGCAGTTCTTC.